This T cell receptor beta chain stems from a study of cytomegalovirus exposure and HLA in healthy donors. Study details: Out of about 190 million T cells, an earlier analysis found 117 million unique TCR beta sequences in total.

Study outcomes and limitations: Testing in vitro showed three CMV-associated chains specific for CMV antigens.

For this clone: Its cognate antigen is unknown.

Trimming removed 2 bases from V and 7 bases from J, with 11 bases in between. The CDR3 runs 13 residues. The PCR contained 60 Vbeta and 13 Jbeta primers. The assay was immunoSEQ multiplex PCR, and TCRdb's table has in-frame clones only and misses some. This sample yields some 110,000 clones, of which just under 80% are seen a single time; under 1.5% belongs to the top ten. This TCR came from a man between 25 and 39 years old in good health and CMV-seronegative. Sequenced: PBMCs. The chain uses TRBV23-1 and TRBJ1-2; D unresolved. TRBV23-1 is classed as an ORF, of uncertain function. The CDR3, as DNA: TGCGCCAGCAGTCAAGAGGGATGCGCTGGCTACACCTTC. Translated, it gives CASSQEGCAGYTF.